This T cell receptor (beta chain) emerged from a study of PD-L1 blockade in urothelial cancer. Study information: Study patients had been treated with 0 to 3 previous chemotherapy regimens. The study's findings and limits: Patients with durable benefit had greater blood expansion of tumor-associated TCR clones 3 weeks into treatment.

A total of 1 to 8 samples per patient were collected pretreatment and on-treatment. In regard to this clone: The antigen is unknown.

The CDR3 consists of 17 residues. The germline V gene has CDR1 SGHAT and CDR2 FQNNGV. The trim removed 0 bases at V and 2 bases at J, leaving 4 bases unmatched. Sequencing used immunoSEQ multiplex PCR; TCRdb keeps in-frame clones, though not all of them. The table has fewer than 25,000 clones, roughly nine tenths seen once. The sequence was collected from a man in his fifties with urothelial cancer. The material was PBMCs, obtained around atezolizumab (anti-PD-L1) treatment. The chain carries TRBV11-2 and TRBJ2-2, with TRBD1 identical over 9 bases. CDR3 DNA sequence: TGTGCCAGCAGCTTAGAAACGACAGGGGGTAACACCGGGGAGCTGTTTTTT. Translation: CASSLETTGGNTGELFF. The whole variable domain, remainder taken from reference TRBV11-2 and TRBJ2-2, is EAGVAQSPRYKIIEKRQSVAFWCNPISGHATLYWYQQILGQGPKLLIQFQNNGVVDDSQLPKDRFSAERLKGVDSTLKIQPAKLEDSAVYLCASSLETTGGNTGELFFGEGSRLTVL.